The clone carrying this TCR beta chain was seen a few times. The antigen is unknown. Quantitative 5'-RACE with molecular barcodes generated TCR beta libraries. TCRdb itself ran the 5' RACE reads through MiXCR, one entry per CDR3 protein. The sample has 350,000 or so distinct CDR3 sequences; roughly 8% are singletons. The sample is drawn from a study of CD8 T cells in ankylosing spondylitis. Regarding the study as a whole: Blood of patients with ankylosing spondylitis appeared to be characterized by a TCR beta motif of fewer than 10 highly homologous variants. Some motif variants were previously reported in reactive arthritis synovial fluid and blood.

V was pared by 8 bases and J by 7 bases, with 12 bases of the junction left unmatched. This CDR3 has 15 amino acids. Sequencing input: blood, either unsorted or a sorted T cell fraction (not recorded which). The clonotype comes from a male donor with ankylosing spondylitis. The V gene is TRBV12-3 or TRBV12-4, the J gene TRBJ2-1; 9 nucleotides align to TRBD2. The CDR3 nucleotides read TGTGCCAGCGGTCGTCGGCGGGAGGGTGGGAATGAGCAGTTCTTC. Translating it yields CASGRRREGGNEQFF.